A selection of T cell receptor beta chains follows, all from one sample in a study of T cells expressing NK-cell markers. TCRdb re-called the 5' RACE reads and gives one entry per CDR3 protein, without DNA. Recorded for this sample: hundreds of thousands of distinct CDR3 sequences. Sequenced sample: blood T cells: a sorted CD56 or NKG2C T cell subset, CD4+ or CD8+ T cells, or bulk PBMC T cells (not recorded which). The receptors here all came from a woman aged 18-70 years in good health. Each CDR3 is given with its conserved first and last residue.

J: TRBJ1-1; V: TRBV10-3; CDR3: CAISESSGRMEEAFF
J: TRBJ1-1; V: TRBV5-1; CDR3: CASSKNGQDTEAFF
J: TRBJ2-1; V: TRBV6-2/TRBV6-3; CDR3: CASRTGTSNYNEQFF
J: TRBJ2-5; V: TRBV20-1; CDR3: CSAPRSGTSDETQYF
J: TRBJ2-7; V: TRBV20-1; CDR3: CSARDRGLASPYEQYF
J: TRBJ1-1; V: TRBV19; CDR3: CASSNTGENTEAFF
J: TRBJ2-1; V: TRBV6-1; CDR3: CASSGRDSWRNEQFF
J: TRBJ2-7; V: TRBV24-1; CDR3: CATSDTGTSIFEQYF
J: TRBJ2-1; V: TRBV12-3/TRBV12-4; CDR3: CASSKLAGGGGINEQFF
J: TRBJ1-4; V: TRBV20-1; CDR3: CSVEGRGRKLFF
J: TRBJ2-5; V: TRBV4-2; CDR3: CASSQDPQLLAGAGETQYF
J: TRBJ1-4; V: TRBV5-6; CDR3: CASSLGTGVGEKLFF
J: TRBJ1-5; V: TRBV5-6; CDR3: CANPTGEDQPQHF
J: TRBJ1-1; V: TRBV29-1; CDR3: CSAVTGLNTEAFF
J: TRBJ1-6; V: TRBV5-6; CDR3: CASSLGQPRTNSPLHF
J: TRBJ2-5; V: TRBV7-2; CDR3: CASSLGGGPGAQYF
J: TRBJ1-4; V: TRBV29-1; CDR3: CSASRVPGEKLFF
J: TRBJ2-3; V: TRBV5-1; CDR3: CASSPGAPSTDTQYF
J: TRBJ2-5; V: TRBV6-2/TRBV6-3; CDR3: CASRLLSDQETQYF
J: TRBJ2-2; V: TRBV9; CDR3: CASSGWGTGELFF
J: TRBJ2-1; V: TRBV18; CDR3: CASSHGRGYNEQFF
J: TRBJ2-1; V: TRBV27; CDR3: CASSLSWVAGTQGRQFF
J: TRBJ2-5; V: TRBV20-1; CDR3: CSASRGRAQETQYF
J: TRBJ2-5; V: TRBV6-5; CDR3: CATQVAKETQYF
J: TRBJ1-5; V: TRBV12-3/TRBV12-4; CDR3: CASSWVAGNQPQHF
J: TRBJ2-7; V: TRBV28; CDR3: CASSLTGKPYEQYF
J: TRBJ1-4; V: TRBV20-1; CDR3: CSARGTGTNEKLFF
J: TRBJ2-2; V: TRBV9; CDR3: CASSVDPRGRSGELFF
J: TRBJ1-5; V: TRBV28; CDR3: CASSPGLGVGNQPQHF
J: TRBJ2-3; V: TRBV4-2; CDR3: CASSQERSSTDTQYF
J: TRBJ2-7; V: TRBV19; CDR3: CASSIRLAGGYEQYF
J: TRBJ1-2; V: TRBV12-3/TRBV12-4; CDR3: CASTGQNFYGYTF
J: TRBJ2-5; V: TRBV24-1; CDR3: CATSDSLAYGGTPQETQYF
J: TRBJ2-2; V: TRBV5-1; CDR3: CASSLGGQGTGELFF
J: TRBJ1-1; V: TRBV5-1; CDR3: CASSQGQGAEAFF
J: TRBJ1-1; V: TRBV7-2; CDR3: CASSLYLNTEAFF
J: TRBJ1-2; V: TRBV5-1; CDR3: CASSLGQGYNHGYTF
J: TRBJ2-2; V: TRBV7-3; CDR3: CASSLFGQGAAGELFF
J: TRBJ1-1; V: TRBV5-1; CDR3: CASSSGTGGARTEAFF
J: TRBJ2-6; V: TRBV10-3; CDR3: CAISGGTATSGANVLTF
J: TRBJ1-2; V: TRBV5-1; CDR3: CASSSAGGAANYGYTF
J: TRBJ2-1; V: TRBV12-3/TRBV12-4; CDR3: CASSPRLAGEYNEQFF
J: TRBJ2-1; V: TRBV20-1; CDR3: CSYMGLASNEQFF
J: TRBJ1-6; V: TRBV7-2; CDR3: CASSLNQGKVSPLHF
J: TRBJ1-5; V: TRBV7-8; CDR3: CASSPGPGRNQPQHF